This T cell receptor beta chain was obtained from a study of blood T cell repertoires in COVID-19. The data were produced by immunoSEQ multiplex PCR, yet TCRdb's version contains in-frame clones alone and is incomplete. The table lists over 300,000 clones, more than 75% of them singletons, with around 1.5% in the top ten. The CDR3 has 13 residues. Trimming removed 0 bases at V and 6 bases at J, with 9 bases between. CDR1 and CDR2 from the germline V gene are SGHRS and YFSETQ. J is TRBJ1-2 and V is TRBV5-1; no reliable D call. The sequencing sample was made of peripheral blood. The receptor's source is a woman in her fifties or sixties with acute or convalescent COVID-19. The CDR3 spells CASSLASVDGYTF. The CDR3 nucleotides read TGCGCCAGCAGCTTGGCCTCAGTCGATGGCTACACCTTC.